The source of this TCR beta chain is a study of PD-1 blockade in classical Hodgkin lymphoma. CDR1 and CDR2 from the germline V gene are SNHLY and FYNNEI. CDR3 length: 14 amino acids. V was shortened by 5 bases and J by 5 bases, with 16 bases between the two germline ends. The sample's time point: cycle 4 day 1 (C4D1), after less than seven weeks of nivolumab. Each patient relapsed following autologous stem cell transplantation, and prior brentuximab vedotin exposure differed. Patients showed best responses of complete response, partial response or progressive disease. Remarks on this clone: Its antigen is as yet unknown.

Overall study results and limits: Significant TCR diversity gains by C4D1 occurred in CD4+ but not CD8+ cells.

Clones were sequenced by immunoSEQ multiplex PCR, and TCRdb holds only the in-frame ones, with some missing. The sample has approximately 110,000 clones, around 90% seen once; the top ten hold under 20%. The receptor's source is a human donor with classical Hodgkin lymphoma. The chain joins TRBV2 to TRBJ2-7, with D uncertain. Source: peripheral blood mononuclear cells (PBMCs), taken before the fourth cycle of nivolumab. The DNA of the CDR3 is TGTGCCAGCAGTAGGACGTTTGGTAGGAACGAGCAGTACTTC. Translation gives CASSRTFGRNEQYF.